The TCR beta chain under discussion was sequenced for a study of T cells in women clearing cervical HPV infection. The overall study: Case blood drawn at lesion detection; control blood after infection cleared. For cases, blood was sampled a median around 150 days after lesion detection, interquartile range about 90 to 200 days.

Data came from immunoSEQ multiplex PCR; TCRdb stores just in-frame clones and leaves some out. This sample's table reports more than 20,000 clones. The V gene lost 3 bases and the J gene lost 2 bases, with 9 bases spanning the gap. Germline CDR1 is SGHDT and CDR2 is YYEEEE. The CDR3 runs to 14 residues. General study results and limits: Cases and controls were distinguished at AUC roughly 0.86 by richness and V genes.

Remarks on this clone: What it binds is not known. The CDR3 goes on 3 residues after the read ends, and that part is filled in from the germline J gene.

The sample taken for sequencing was blood buffy coat. This receptor was identified in a woman aged 18 to 75 with a cervical HPV16 infection that either progressed to CIN3+ or cleared (not recorded which). V usage is TRBV5-6 and J usage is TRBJ1-5; perhaps TRBD1 as D (5 bases). The CDR3 spells CASSSQGRNQPQHF. The sequenced CDR3 bases are TGTGCCAGCAGCTCTCAGGGTCGCAATCAGCCC. Full variable domain (outside the CDR3, taken from reference TRBV5-6 and TRBJ1-5): DAGVTQSPTHLIKTRGQQVTLRCSPKSGHDTVSWYQQALGQGPQFIFQYYEEEERQRGNFPDRFSGHQFPNYSSELNVNALLLGDSALYLCASSSQGRNQPQHFGDGTRLSIL.